These 10 T cell receptor beta chains came from one sample sequenced in a study of cytomegalovirus exposure and HLA in healthy donors. The study ran its PCR with 60 Vbeta and 13 Jbeta primers. The data were produced by immunoSEQ multiplex PCR, yet TCRdb's version contains in-frame clones alone and is incomplete. In the table there are roughly 100,000 clones, approximately 72% of which are singletons. The sample was PBMCs. All receptors derive from a woman between 50 and 59 years old in good health and CMV-seronegative.

The J gene is TRBJ1-5, the V gene TRBV19, with D possibly TRBD1 on 5 matching bases. The length of the CDR3 is 15 residues. V lost 3 bases and J lost 3, with 12 bases in between. Germline V gene data show CDR1 as LNHDA and CDR2 as SQIVND (reference sequence). The CDR3 is CASSISGAVNQPQHF. The CDR3 DNA sequence: TGTGCCAGTAGTATTTCTGGGGCAGTCAATCAGCCCCAGCATTTT.

This chain connects TRBV6-5 to TRBJ1-1, with D perhaps matching TRBD1 (5 bases). Trimming removed 0 bases at V and 3 bases at J, with 5 bases between. This CDR3 contains 13 residues. CDR1 and CDR2 from the germline V gene are MNHEY and SVGAGI. The chain's CDR3 is CASSYSRDTEAFF. CDR3 DNA: TGTGCCAGCAGTTACTCCAGGGACACTGAAGCTTTCTTT.

Comment on this clone: A read error is the likely source, as a far larger clone sits one nucleotide away. The chain has TRBV29-1 and TRBJ2-2, with 8 bases aligning to TRBD2. The CDR3 is 13 amino acids. CDR1 is SQVTM, CDR2 ANQGSEA, per germline. CDR3 region: CSVDGRASGALFF. Here the CDR3 DNA reads TGCAGCGTTGACGGGAGGGCGTCCGGGGCGCTGTTTTTT.

The V call is TRBV6-1, the J call TRBJ2-5; possible D gene TRBD1, 6 bases. Germline V gives CDR1 MNHNS, CDR2 SASEGT. The CDR3 length is 16 residues. V shed 2 bases and J shed 7 bases, with 20 bases lying between them. The CDR3 region is CASSESSLDRRGTQYF. CDR3 nucleotides: TGTGCCAGCAGTGAATCTTCTTTAGACAGGAGAGGGACCCAGTACTTC.

The rearrangement joins TRBV11-2 to TRBJ2-7; the D gene is possibly TRBD2 (5 bases). CDR3 size: 13 residues. Trimming stripped 5 bases from V and 3 bases from J, with 11 bases between. CDR1 and CDR2 from the germline V gene are SGHAT and FQNNGV. The CDR3 reads CASSLAPLYEQYF. The CDR3 bases are TGTGCCAGCAGCCTAGCCCCCCTCTACGAGCAGTACTTC.

This clone was recorded only once. The genes are TRBV28 and TRBJ1-5, with D tentatively TRBD1 (5 bases). The CDR3 length is 14 residues. CDR1 and CDR2 (germline): MDHEN, SYDVKM. Trimming pared 3 bases from V and 8 bases from J, leaving 14 bases between. The CDR3 spells CASSFSQGFEPQHF. The CDR3 DNA reads TGTGCCAGCAGTTTCTCCCAGGGTTTTGAGCCCCAGCATTTT.

The rearrangement uses TRBV7-9 and TRBJ2-1, with 12 bases matching TRBD2. Germline values: CDR1 SEHNR, CDR2 FQNEAQ (reference sequence). Unmatched junction bases numbered 6, after V lost 3 bases and J lost 9 bases. CDR3 length: 15 amino acids. The CDR3 bases are TGTGCCAGCAGCTTGTCGGCTAGCGGGAGGGGTGAGCAGTTCTTC. Translation: CASSLSASGRGEQFF.

V is TRBV5-5 and J is TRBJ2-2, with D tentatively TRBD2 (5 bases). Trimming took 0 bases from V and 4 from J, leaving 13 bases between them. The CDR3 length is 16 residues. Per the germline V gene, CDR1 is SGHKS and CDR2 is YYEKEE (reference sequence). CDR3 DNA sequence: TGTGCCAGCAGCTTGGTTTACGGGGATGTCACCGGGGAGCTGTTTTTT. The encoded protein is CASSLVYGDVTGELFF.

The chain couples TRBV30 to TRBJ1-2; D is ambiguous. The CDR3 has 13 amino acids. V lost 2 bases and J 3 bases, leaving 10 bases between the germline ends. Germline assignment: CDR1 GTSNPN and CDR2 SVGIG (reference sequence). CDR3 DNA: TGTGCCTGGAGTCTGAGAGGAGACTATGGCTACACCTTC. This encodes CAWSLRGDYGYTF.

The chain's CDR3 is CASSTTGYSNQPQHF. CDR3 DNA: TGTGCCAGCAGCACTACAGGGTATAGCAATCAGCCCCAGCATTTT. The chain is built from TRBV27 and TRBJ1-5; the D gene is possibly TRBD1 (6 bases). Trimming stripped 6 bases from V and 0 bases from J, with 12 bases between. CDR3 length equals 15 residues. Germline V gene data show CDR1 as MNHEY and CDR2 as SMNVEV (reference sequence).